This passage covers 10 T cell receptor beta chains from one sample sequenced in a study of OX40 agonist ivuxolimab in advanced cancers. The table came from immunoSEQ multiplex PCR; TCRdb's copy has only in-frame clones and leaves some out. Of some 59,000 clones listed, around 90% are singletons. Source: CD4+ or CD8+ T cells sorted from blood, taken in a trial of the OX40 agonist ivuxolimab. Receptors were obtained from an adult with an advanced solid tumor such as melanoma, head and neck, liver or kidney cancer.

V and J are TRBV19 and TRBJ1-5; D gene ambiguous. Per germline, CDR1 LNHDA and CDR2 SQIVND (reference sequence). Between the trimmed V and J ends, which lost 6 bases and 2 bases, there was a span of 2 bases. The CDR3 covers 11 residues. CDR3 in amino acids: CASSGNQPQHF. CDR3 coding DNA: TGTGCCAGTAGCGGCAATCAGCCCCAGCATTTT.

The rearrangement joins TRBV7-9 to TRBJ2-1; tentative D call: TRBD1 (6 bases). The ends were cut back, 5 bases at V and 4 bases at J, with 12 bases in the middle. Germline V gene lookup returns CDR1 SEHNR and CDR2 FQNEAQ (reference sequence). There are 14 residues in the CDR3. Here the CDR3 DNA reads TGTGCCAGCAGCCCCCAGGGGTCATACAATGAGCAGTTCTTC. Its translation: CASSPQGSYNEQFF. Full variable domain (remainder filled in from reference TRBV7-9 and TRBJ2-1): DTGVSQNPRHKITKRGQNVTFRCDPISEHNRLYWYRQTLGQGPEFLTYFQNEAQLEKSRLLSDRFSAERPKGSFSTLEIQRTEQGDSAMYLCASSPQGSYNEQFFGPGTRLTVL.

This clone has a handful of counts. The rearrangement joins TRBV7-9 to TRBJ1-2, with a weak D call TRBD1 (5 bases). Germline V gene lookup returns CDR1 SEHNR and CDR2 FQNEAQ (reference sequence). V gave up 4 bases and J gave up 8 bases, with 20 bases separating them. This CDR3 region has 15 residues. CDR3 amino acids: CASSSTTVRGGGYTF. As DNA, the CDR3 is TGTGCCAGCAGCTCGACGACAGTTCGGGGAGGAGGCTACACCTTC.

This rearrangement joins TRBV18 to TRBJ2-1; 7 bases fit TRBD1. V was clipped by 7 bases and J by 5 bases; unmatched bases: 23. The CDR3 consists of 19 residues. Per germline, CDR1 KGHSH and CDR2 LQKENI. The chain's CDR3 is CASYRLPPDTGEIDNEQFF. The CDR3 nucleotides are TGTGCCAGCTACAGATTGCCCCCCGATACAGGGGAAATTGACAATGAGCAGTTCTTC.

This chain uses TRBV7-9 with TRBJ2-2; D gene uncertain. Looked up from germline, CDR1 is SEHNR and CDR2 is FQNEAQ (reference sequence). CDR3 length: 12 amino acids. Trimming cost V 3 bases and J 5 bases, with 4 bases left between them. The chain's CDR3 is CASSLGTGELFF. CDR3 DNA: TGTGCCAGCAGCTTGGGAACCGGGGAGCTGTTTTTT.

CDR3: CASSDRDRFYEQYF. The CDR3 DNA is TGTGCCAGCAGTGACCGGGACAGATTCTACGAGCAGTACTTC. The V gene is TRBV2, the J gene TRBJ2-7; 7 bases fit TRBD1. Germline CDR1 and CDR2: SNHLY and FYNNEI. V lost 3 bases and J lost 3; bases outside the gene matches: 5. The CDR3 contains 14 residues.

The genes are TRBV19 and TRBJ1-2; D is undetermined. Germline V gene data show CDR1 as LNHDA and CDR2 as SQIVND (reference sequence). The ends were cut back, 4 bases at V and 6 bases at J, with 18 bases in the middle. The CDR3 runs to 15 residues. The CDR3 loop is CASSTVERAGDGYTF. The CDR3 nucleotides are TGTGCCAGTAGTACCGTAGAGCGGGCTGGCGATGGCTACACCTTC.

For this clone: The junction and the germline gene differ at one end; a read error may be behind it. The V call is TRBV7-7, the J call TRBJ2-7; TRBD2 might be the D (6 bases). The germline CDR1 and CDR2 sequences are SSHAT and FNYEAQ (reference sequence). The length of the CDR3 is 15 residues. The CDR3 reads CASSVGMGGIYEQYF. CDR3 in DNA: TGTGCTAGCAGCGTCGGGATGGGGGGAATCTACGAGCAGTACTTC.

This chain connects TRBV7-6 to TRBJ2-3; perhaps TRBD1 as D (6 bases). Germline values: CDR1 SGHVS, CDR2 FNYEAQ. The CDR3 sequence is 14 residues long. V dropped 5 bases and J dropped 1 base, with 10 bases sitting between them. CDR3 sequence: CASSQAGGTDTQYF. CDR3 DNA sequence: TGTGCCAGCAGCCAAGCAGGGGGCACAGATACGCAGTATTTT.

This clone was recorded only once. This chain connects TRBV7-3 to TRBJ2-1; D is unclear. Per germline, CDR1 SGHTA and CDR2 FQGTGA. Trimming shortened V by 1 base and J by 8 bases, and 9 bases separated the two germline ends. This CDR3 has 13 amino acids. CDR3 sequence reads: CASSLNLPDEQFF. The DNA of the CDR3 is TGTGCCAGCAGCTTAAATTTACCGGATGAGCAGTTCTTC.